Listed below are T cell receptor beta chains from one sample, sequenced in a study of radiation and T cells in renal cell carcinoma. Method: immunoSEQ multiplex PCR; TCRdb's copy keeps in-frame clones and lacks some. Found here are 100,000 to 150,000 clones, 70% to 90% of them singletons; the top ten hold around 6%. Here the sequenced sample was blood, taken from a patient whose treatment included radiotherapy and nephrectomy. Receptors originate from a woman in her seventies with renal cell carcinoma. Both conserved end residues are part of each CDR3. The order of the fields is J gene, D gene, V gene, clone size, CDR3 protein, CDR3 DNA. D genes are given only for firm matches. Where a row states a size, it is once, few, many or the class of an expanded clone; other rows omit it.

>TRBJ2-3|-|TRBV5-1|-
CASSLGERSGADTQYF
TGCGCCAGCAGCTTAGGAGAGAGGTCAGGGGCAGATACGCAGTATTTT
>TRBJ2-1|-|TRBV9|-
CASGPGDNEQFF
TGTGCCAGCGGACCGGGGGACAATGAGCAGTTCTTC
>TRBJ1-5|-|TRBV6-1|-
CASSENQGSNQPQHF
TGTGCCAGCAGTGAAAACCAGGGGTCGAATCAGCCCCAGCATTTT
>TRBJ2-4|-|TRBV25-1|once
CASSEGGVGETKNIQYF
TGTGCCAGCAGTGAAGGAGGTGTGGGGGAGACCAAAAACATTCAGTACTTC
>TRBJ1-1|TRBD1|TRBV4-1|once
CASSQDGVGGQGSPGQNTEAFF
TGCGCCAGCAGCCAAGATGGGGTCGGGGGACAGGGGTCCCCGGGGCAAAACACTGAAGCTTTCTTT
>TRBJ2-1|-|TRBV4-3|-
CASSQDLGSGWGQFF
TGCGCCAGCAGCCAAGATCTTGGAAGCGGGTGGGGGCAGTTCTTC
>TRBJ1-5|-|TRBV30|once
CAWSVKGSNQPQHF
TGTGCCTGGAGTGTAAAGGGGAGCAATCAGCCCCAGCATTTT
>TRBJ1-2|TRBD1|TRBV6-6|-
CASSRTGEFDYTF
TGTGCCAGCAGCCGGACAGGGGAGTTTGACTACACCTTC
>TRBJ1-2|-|TRBV5-4|once
CASSFQDGYGYTF
TGTGCCAGCAGTTTCCAGGACGGGTATGGCTACACCTTC
>TRBJ1-3|-|TRBV2|-
CASSEQGTGNTIYF
TGTGCCAGCAGTGAACAGGGAACTGGAAACACCATATATTTT
>TRBJ2-5|-|TRBV11-1|-
CASSFGGGEETQYF
TGTGCCAGCAGCTTTGGAGGGGGCGAAGAGACCCAGTACTTC
>TRBJ2-1|TRBD2|TRBV5-1|-
CASSDRAGGPELEQFF
TGCGCCAGCAGCGACAGGGCGGGGGGGCCCGAACTTGAGCAGTTCTTC
>TRBJ1-1|-|TRBV11-3|-
CASSDPGLTEAFF
TGTGCCAGCAGCGACCCAGGGTTAACTGAAGCTTTCTTT
>TRBJ2-1|TRBD2|TRBV15|-
CATSSSSGTKGGNEQFF
TGTGCCACCAGCAGTTCCTCCGGGACTAAGGGTGGCAATGAGCAGTTCTTC
>TRBJ1-2|TRBD1|TRBV4-1|-
CASSQDRTGENLGYTF
TGCGCCAGCAGCCAAGATAGAACAGGGGAGAACCTAGGCTACACCTTC
>TRBJ1-5|-|TRBV30|-
CAWGVLGKPQHF
TGTGCCTGGGGGGTACTCGGGAAGCCCCAGCATTTT
>TRBJ2-7|TRBD1|TRBV7-6|-
CASSLNFGTGAYEQYF
TGTGCCAGCAGCTTAAATTTCGGGACAGGGGCCTACGAGCAGTACTTC
>TRBJ2-7|TRBD1|TRBV18|-
CASSPGQGAYEQYF
TGTGCCAGCTCACCGGGACAGGGGGCGTACGAGCAGTACTTC
>TRBJ2-1|TRBD1|TRBV7-9|-
CASSLEGAPYNEQFF
TGTGCCAGCAGCTTAGAGGGGGCCCCCTACAATGAGCAGTTCTTC
>TRBJ2-2|-|TRBV9|-
CASSVGGLAGELFF
TGTGCCAGCAGCGTAGGAGGGTTGGCCGGGGAGCTGTTTTTT
>TRBJ2-7|-|TRBV30|-
CAWSRSSYEQYF
TGTGCCTGGAGTCGAAGCTCCTACGAGCAGTACTTC
>TRBJ1-1|-|TRBV6-5|-
CASSYSNRMNTEAFF
TGTGCCAGCAGTTACTCGAACAGAATGAACACTGAAGCTTTCTTT
>TRBJ2-7|-|TRBV29-1|-
CSVSSGGYSYEQYF
TGCAGCGTGTCATCAGGGGGGTATTCCTACGAGCAGTACTTC
>TRBJ1-2|-|TRBV5-1|-
CASSLVRQGDYTF
TGCGCCAGCAGCTTGGTGAGGCAGGGCGACTACACCTTC
>TRBJ1-1|-|TRBV14|once
CASSLLPTGSTEAFF
TGTGCCAGCAGCCTTCTTCCTACAGGGTCCACTGAAGCTTTCTTT
>TRBJ2-1|-|TRBV15|-
CATSTGQSYNEQFF
TGTGCCACCAGCACGGGACAAAGCTACAATGAGCAGTTCTTC
>TRBJ1-5|-|TRBV28|-
CASIGQRNQPQHF
TGTGCCAGCATTGGACAGCGCAATCAGCCCCAGCATTTT
>TRBJ2-1|-|TRBV5-4|-
CASSLAGGGFNEQFF
TGTGCCAGCAGCTTGGCCGGGGGCGGCTTCAATGAGCAGTTCTTC
>TRBJ2-3|-|TRBV6-1|-
CASSEYTDTQYF
TGTGCCAGCAGTGAATACACAGATACGCAGTATTTT
>TRBJ2-4|TRBD2|TRBV4-2|-
CASSHPGLAGGKNIQYF
TGTGCCAGCAGCCACCCGGGACTAGCGGGTGGTAAAAACATTCAGTACTTC
>TRBJ2-3|-|TRBV9|-
CASSVGETSTDTQYF
TGTGCCAGCAGCGTAGGAGAGACTAGCACAGATACGCAGTATTTT
>TRBJ2-5|-|TRBV9|-
CASSVNSRETQYF
TGTGCCAGCAGCGTCAACAGTCGGGAGACCCAGTACTTC
>TRBJ2-1|TRBD1|TRBV19|-
CASSPRGLNNEQFF
TGTGCCAGTAGTCCCAGGGGGTTGAACAATGAGCAGTTCTTC
>TRBJ1-1|-|TRBV30|few
CAWSLGGNTEAFF
TGTGCCTGGTCCCTTGGGGGAAACACTGAAGCTTTCTTT
>TRBJ2-3|TRBD2|TRBV2|-
CASRGTSGGTDTQYF
TGTGCCAGCAGAGGGACTAGCGGGGGCACAGATACGCAGTATTTT
>TRBJ2-1|-|TRBV14|-
CASSQVGAPNEQFF
TGTGCCAGCAGCCAAGTGGGGGCGCCCAATGAGCAGTTCTTC
>TRBJ2-2|TRBD1|TRBV14|-
CASSQGQGRPSNTGELFF
TGTGCCAGCAGCCAAGGACAGGGGCGCCCCTCGAACACCGGGGAGCTGTTTTTT
>TRBJ1-2|-|TRBV14|once
CASSQEVEREIYGYTF
TGTGCCAGCAGCCAAGAGGTGGAGAGGGAGATCTATGGCTACACCTTC
>TRBJ2-3|-|TRBV14|-
CASSQDWMGTDTQYF
TGTGCCAGCAGCCAAGATTGGATGGGCACAGATACGCAGTATTTT
>TRBJ1-5|TRBD1|TRBV2|-
CASSMAGGRQPQHF
TGTGCCAGCAGTATGGCAGGGGGCCGTCAGCCCCAGCATTTT
>TRBJ2-5|-|TRBV6-1|-
CASSVKGRETQYF
TGTGCCAGCAGTGTTAAGGGACGAGAGACCCAGTACTTC
>TRBJ1-5|-|TRBV30|-
CAWSKTSRGNQPQHF
TGTGCCTGGAGTAAGACCTCGCGGGGCAATCAGCCCCAGCATTTT
>TRBJ2-1|TRBD2|TRBV5-6|-
CASSTRYLSGGARNEQFF
TGTGCCAGCAGCACCCGTTACCTTAGCGGGGGGGCCCGCAATGAGCAGTTCTTC
>TRBJ2-6|-|TRBV28|-
CASSSQHQGANVLTF
TGTGCCAGCAGTTCGCAGCATCAAGGGGCCAACGTCCTGACTTTC
>TRBJ2-3|TRBD2|TRBV4-3|-
CASSPRGTSSNTQYF
TGCGCCAGCAGTCCCCGAGGGACTAGCTCAAATACGCAGTATTTT
>TRBJ1-1|TRBD1|TRBV7-2|-
CASSLNRGMNTEAFF
TGTGCCAGCAGCCTGAACAGGGGTATGAACACTGAAGCTTTCTTT
>TRBJ2-6|-|TRBV6-5|-
CASLPGVGANVLTF
TGTGCCAGTCTCCCGGGGGTTGGGGCCAACGTCCTGACTTTC
>TRBJ1-1|TRBD1|TRBV7-9|-
CASSPGQGNTEAFF
TGTGCCAGCAGCCCGGGACAGGGAAACACTGAAGCTTTCTTT
>TRBJ2-7|-|TRBV4-3|-
CASSHSGSSYEQYF
TGCGCCAGCAGCCATTCCGGGTCCTCCTACGAGCAGTACTTC
>TRBJ1-6|TRBD1|TRBV6-5|-
CASRYRPGQNSPLHF
TGTGCCAGCAGGTACCGACCGGGACAGAATTCACCCCTCCACTTT
>TRBJ2-5|-|TRBV7-7|-
CASSLVAGSDQETQYF
TGTGCTAGCAGCTTAGTCGCGGGGAGCGACCAAGAGACCCAGTACTTC
>TRBJ2-3|TRBD2|TRBV7-9|-
CASTLGLAAQYF
TGTGCCAGCACGCTAGGACTAGCTGCGCAGTATTTT
>TRBJ1-6|-|TRBV6-5|-
CASSYGSYNSPLHF
TGTGCCAGCAGTTACGGTTCCTATAATTCACCCCTCCACTTT
>TRBJ2-1|TRBD2|TRBV5-6|-
CASSPVGSGYNEQFF
TGTGCCAGCAGCCCAGTCGGTAGCGGGTACAATGAGCAGTTCTTC
>TRBJ1-1|-|TRBV19|-
CASSIGGTVNTEAFF
TGTGCCAGTAGTATAGGGGGGACGGTGAACACTGAAGCTTTCTTT
>TRBJ2-1|-|TRBV7-8|-
CASSLGEYTYNEQFF
TGTGCCAGCAGCTTAGGGGAGTACACCTACAATGAGCAGTTCTTC
>TRBJ2-7|-|TRBV2|-
CASSGQREQYF
TGTGCCAGCAGTGGTCAGCGCGAGCAGTACTTC
>TRBJ2-3|-|TRBV12-5|-
CASGLWSDPDTQYF
TGTGCTAGTGGTTTGTGGTCAGATCCAGATACGCAGTATTTT
>TRBJ1-1|-|TRBV6-5|-
CASREQEPSEAFF
TGTGCCAGCAGAGAACAGGAACCGTCTGAAGCTTTCTTT